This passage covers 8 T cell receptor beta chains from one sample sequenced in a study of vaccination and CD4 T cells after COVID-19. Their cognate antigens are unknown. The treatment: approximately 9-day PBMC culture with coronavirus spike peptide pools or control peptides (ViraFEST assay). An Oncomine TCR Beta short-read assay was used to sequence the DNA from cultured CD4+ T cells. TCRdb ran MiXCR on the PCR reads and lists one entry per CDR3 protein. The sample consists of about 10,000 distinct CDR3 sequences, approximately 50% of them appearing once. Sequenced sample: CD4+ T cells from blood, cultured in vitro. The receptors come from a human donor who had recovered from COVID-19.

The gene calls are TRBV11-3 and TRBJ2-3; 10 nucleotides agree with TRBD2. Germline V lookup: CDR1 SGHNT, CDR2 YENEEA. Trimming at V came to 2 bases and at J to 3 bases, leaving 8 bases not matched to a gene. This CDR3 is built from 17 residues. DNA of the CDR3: TGTGCCAGCAGCTTATCTAGCGGGGGCCTCTTTACAGATACGCAGTATTTT. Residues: CASSLSSGGLFTDTQYF. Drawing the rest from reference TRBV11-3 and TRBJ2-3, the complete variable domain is EAGVVQSPRYKIIEKKQPVAFWCNPISGHNTLYWYLQNLGQGPELLIRYENEEAVDDSQLPKDRFSAERLKGVDSTLKIQPAELGDSAVYLCASSLSSGGLFTDTQYFGPGTRLTVL.

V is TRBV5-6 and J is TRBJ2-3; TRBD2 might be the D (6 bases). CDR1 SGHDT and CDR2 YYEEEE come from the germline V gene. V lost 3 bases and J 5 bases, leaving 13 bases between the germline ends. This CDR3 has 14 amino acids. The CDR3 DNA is TGTGCCAGCAGCTCGACTAGGAAGGGAGATACGCAGTATTTT. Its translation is CASSSTRKGDTQYF.

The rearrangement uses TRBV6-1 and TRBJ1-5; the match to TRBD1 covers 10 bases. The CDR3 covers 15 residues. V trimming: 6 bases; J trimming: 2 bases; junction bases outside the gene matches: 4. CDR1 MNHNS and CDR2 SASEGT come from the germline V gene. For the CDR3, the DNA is TGTGCCAGCAGATCCGGGACAGGGGGCAATCAGCCCCAGCATTTT. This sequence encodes CASRSGTGGNQPQHF.

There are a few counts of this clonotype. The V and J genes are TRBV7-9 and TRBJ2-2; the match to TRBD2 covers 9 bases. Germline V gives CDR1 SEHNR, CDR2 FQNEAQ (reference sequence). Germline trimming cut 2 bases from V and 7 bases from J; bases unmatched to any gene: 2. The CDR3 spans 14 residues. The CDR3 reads CASSLQRGDGELFF. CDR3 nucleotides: TGTGCCAGCAGCTTACAGCGGGGGGACGGGGAGCTGTTTTTT.

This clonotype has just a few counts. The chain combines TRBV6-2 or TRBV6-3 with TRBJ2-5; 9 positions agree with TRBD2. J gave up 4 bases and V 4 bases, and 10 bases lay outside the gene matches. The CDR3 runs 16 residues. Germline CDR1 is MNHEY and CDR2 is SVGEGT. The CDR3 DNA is TGTGCCAGCAGTTTAGGTCGTAGCGGGGGTGCAGAGACCCAGTACTTC. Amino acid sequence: CASSLGRSGGAETQYF.

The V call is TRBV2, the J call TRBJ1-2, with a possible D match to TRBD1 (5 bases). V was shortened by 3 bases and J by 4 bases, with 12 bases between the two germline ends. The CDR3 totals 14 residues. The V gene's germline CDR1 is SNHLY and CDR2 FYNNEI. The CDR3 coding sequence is TGTGCCAGCAGTGACCAGGGTAGGGCCTATGGCTACACCTTC. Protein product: CASSDQGRAYGYTF.

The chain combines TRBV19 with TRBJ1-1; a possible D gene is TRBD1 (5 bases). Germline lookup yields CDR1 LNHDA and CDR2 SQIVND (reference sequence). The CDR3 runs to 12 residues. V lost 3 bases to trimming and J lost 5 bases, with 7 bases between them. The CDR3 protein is CASSMGGTEAFF. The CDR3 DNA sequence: TGTGCCAGTAGTATGGGGGGGACTGAAGCTTTCTTT.

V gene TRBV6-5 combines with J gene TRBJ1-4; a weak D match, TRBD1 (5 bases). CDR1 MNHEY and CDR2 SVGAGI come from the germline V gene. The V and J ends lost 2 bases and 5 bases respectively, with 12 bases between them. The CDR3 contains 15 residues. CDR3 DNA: TGTGCCAGCAGTTACGGCCGGGGGAACAATGAAAAACTGTTTTTT. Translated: CASSYGRGNNEKLFF.